The clone carrying this TCR beta chain was seen at least ten times. Its antigen is still unknown. The bulk TCR libraries were made with methods described before and with listed TCR primers. TCRdb fed the PCR reads into MiXCR, producing one record per CDR3 protein. The sample contains about 640,000 distinct CDR3 sequences, nearly 20% of which appear only once. Germline CDR1 and CDR2: SEHNR and FQNEAQ (reference sequence). This CDR3 has 15 amino acids. Trimming removed 7 bases from V and 4 bases from J; junction bases left unmatched: 11. These data originate in a study of molecular identifiers for immune sequencing clone quantification. Findings of the study overall: In naive cells, under 1% of molecules belonged to clones above 20 RNA copies, against over 99% in effector cells. Identical TCR molecules that share a barcode could lead to an underestimation of highly expanded clone sizes.

This clonotype originated in a human donor in good health. Some libraries in this study had Jurkat cell RNA spiked in. The chain combines TRBV7-9 with TRBJ2-3; 7 positions match TRBD2. Sequencing was done on a sample of naive CD8+ T cells from blood, with Jurkat cell RNA spiked in. Subset defined: FACS-sorted CD8+CD4-CCR7+CD45RA+ naive T cells. The CDR3 bases are TGTGCCAGCACCCCCTACGGGAGCGGGGCAGATACGCAGTATTTT. Its translation: CASTPYGSGADTQYF.